The 25 T cell receptor beta chains listed next were all sequenced from one sample in a study of blood T cell repertoires in COVID-19. Sequenced by immunoSEQ multiplex PCR; TCRdb stores in-frame clones only, minus some. Of around 170,000 clones detected, under 90% appear once; the ten largest clones hold approximately 12%. The sample consisted of PBMCs or T cells enriched from blood (not recorded which). The receptors shown here come from a man over 45 who had recovered from COVID-19.

The V call is TRBV18, the J call TRBJ1-3; 7 positions agree with TRBD1. V shed 6 bases, J shed 4 bases, and the junction held 9 bases outside the gene matches. The length of the CDR3 is 15 residues. Germline CDR1 and CDR2: KGHSH and LQKENI. CDR3 nucleotide sequence: TGTGCCAGCTCCCCAGTGACAGGGTACGGAAACACCATATATTTT. This sequence encodes CASSPVTGYGNTIYF.

The chain has TRBV19 and TRBJ1-5; the D gene is possibly TRBD1 (5 bases). V lost 3 bases and J 0 bases, leaving 9 bases between the germline ends. This CDR3 has 15 residues. Germline V gene data show CDR1 as LNHDA and CDR2 as SQIVND (reference sequence). CDR3 amino acids: CASSITGGSNQPQHF. CDR3 sequence (DNA): TGTGCCAGTAGTATCACCGGGGGTAGCAATCAGCCCCAGCATTTT.

The chain carries TRBV25-1 and TRBJ2-5; D is unresolved. The V gene's germline CDR1 is MGHDK and CDR2 SYGVNS. V was cut by 7 bases and J by 3 bases, with 6 bases left in between. There are 11 residues in the CDR3. DNA of the CDR3: TGTGCCAGCACCTTAGAAGAGACCCAGTACTTC. Its translation is CASTLEETQYF.

The V and J genes are TRBV28 and TRBJ1-2; maybe TRBD1 (5 bases). Germline-derived CDR1 and CDR2 are MDHEN and SYDVKM. This CDR3 is built from 14 residues. The V and J ends lost 6 bases and 2 bases respectively, with 13 bases between them. CDR3 loop: CASSLTDTNYGYTF. CDR3 bases: TGTGCCAGCAGCTTGACAGATACAAACTATGGCTACACCTTC.

The chain combines TRBV15 with TRBJ2-3; D remains ambiguous. The CDR3 totals 15 residues. With 1 base removed from V and 6 bases from J, the gap between germline ends came to 14 bases. Germline V gene data show CDR1 as LNHNV and CDR2 as YYDKDF (reference sequence). CDR3 protein: CATSRGGLSTDTQYF. As DNA, the CDR3 is TGTGCCACCAGCAGAGGCGGCCTCTCTACGGATACGCAGTATTTT. The full variable domain, in which reference TRBV15 and TRBJ2-3 provide the parts outside the CDR3, is DAMVIQNPRYQVTQFGKPVTLSCSQTLNHNVMYWYQQKSSQAPKLLFHYYDKDFNNEADTPDNFQSRRPNTSFCFLDIRSPGLGDTAMYLCATSRGGLSTDTQYFGPGTRLTVL.

The CDR3 DNA reads as TGTGCCAGCAGCGTGGGACTAGCGGGGACCTACGAGCAGTACTTC. Encoded protein: CASSVGLAGTYEQYF. The chain has TRBV7-2 and TRBJ2-7, with TRBD2 matching over 13 bases. With V trimmed by 5 bases and J by 2 bases, 3 bases remained unmatched. The CDR3 is 15 residues long. CDR1 and CDR2 (germline): SGHTA, FQGNSA.

This clone was observed a few times. The chain combines TRBV27 with TRBJ1-4; no definite D call. Per the germline V gene, CDR1 is MNHEY and CDR2 is SMNVEV (reference sequence). The CDR3 extends over 13 amino acids. V lost 6 bases, J lost 7 bases, and 12 bases lay in between. CDR3 sequence: CASRLGRSEKLFF. CDR3 nucleotides: TGTGCCAGCAGATTGGGGAGGAGTGAAAAACTGTTTTTT.

The chain links TRBV27 to TRBJ1-4; 10 bases line up with TRBD1. The ends lost 6 bases at V and 8 bases at J; junction bases unmatched: 9. The CDR3 contains 15 residues. Germline V gene data show CDR1 as MNHEY and CDR2 as SMNVEV (reference sequence). Here the CDR3 reads CASRGQGRPGEKLFF. The CDR3 DNA reads TGTGCCAGCAGGGGACAGGGGCGCCCGGGGGAAAAACTGTTTTTT.

The rearrangement links TRBV4-2 to TRBJ1-1; D may be TRBD1 (6 bases). The CDR3 extends over 17 amino acids. CDR1 and CDR2 from the germline V gene are LGHNA and YNFKEQ. Trimming pared 0 bases from V and 0 bases from J, leaving 14 bases between. The CDR3 loop reads CASSQDPIQGMNTEAFF. CDR3 coding DNA: TGTGCCAGCAGCCAAGATCCGATACAGGGTATGAACACTGAAGCTTTCTTT.

The J gene is TRBJ2-1, the V gene TRBV18, with D possibly being TRBD2 (6 bases). The CDR3 has 15 amino acids. V gave up 4 bases and J gave up 7 bases, with 17 bases separating them. Per the germline V gene, CDR1 is KGHSH and CDR2 is LQKENI. CDR3 in amino acids: CASSLSPPSVNEQFF. As DNA, the CDR3 is TGTGCCAGCTCACTCTCCCCCCCTAGCGTTAATGAGCAGTTCTTC.

The chain joins TRBV2 to TRBJ2-1, with 12 bases aligning to TRBD2. There are 16 residues in the CDR3. The ends lost 0 bases at V and 9 bases at J; junction bases unmatched: 6. Germline CDR1 is SNHLY and CDR2 is FYNNEI. The CDR3: CASSEALAGGPPEQFF. The CDR3 nucleotides are TGTGCCAGCAGTGAAGCGCTAGCGGGGGGGCCCCCTGAGCAGTTCTTC.

This clone was seen just once. The rearrangement links TRBV5-4 to TRBJ1-4, with TRBD1 matching 7 bases. With V trimmed by 4 bases and J by 5 bases, 5 bases remained unmatched. The CDR3 sequence is 14 residues long. The V gene's germline CDR1 is SGHNT and CDR2 YYREEE (reference sequence). The CDR3 region is CASSLGQKNEKLFF. CDR3 sequence (DNA): TGTGCCAGCAGCCTGGGACAGAAGAATGAAAAACTGTTTTTT. Filled out from reference TRBV5-4 and TRBJ1-4, the complete variable domain reads ETGVTQSPTHLIKTRGQQVTLRCSSQSGHNTVSWYQQALGQGPQFIFQYYREEENGRGNFPPRFSGLQFPNYSSELNVNALELDDSALYLCASSLGQKNEKLFFGSGTQLSVL.

This clone turned up a few times. The chain links TRBV29-1 to TRBJ1-1, with no clear D. With 3 bases removed from V and 4 bases from J, the gap between germline ends came to 15 bases. Germline lookup yields CDR1 SQVTM and CDR2 ANQGSEA. CDR3 length: 14 amino acids. The CDR3 DNA reads as TGCAGCGTTGAGTCCGGCACCCGGAGCACTGAAGCTTTCTTT. This sequence encodes CSVESGTRSTEAFF. Complete variable domain (other parts from reference TRBV29-1 and TRBJ1-1): SAVISQKPSRDICQRGTSLTIQCQVDSQVTMMFWYRQQPGQSLTLIATANQGSEATYESGFVIDKFPISRPNLTFSTLTVSNMSPEDSSIYLCSVESGTRSTEAFFGQGTRLTVV.

The CDR3 DNA reads TGTGCCAGCAGCGCGTATAGCGGGGGGGCGAGCGGGGAGCTGTTTTTT. The encoded protein is CASSAYSGGASGELFF. The chain recombines TRBV9 with TRBJ2-2, with 11 positions matching TRBD2. The CDR3 consists of 16 residues. V was pared by 3 bases and J by 7 bases, with 8 bases of the junction left unmatched. Germline V CDR1 and CDR2: SGDLS, YYNGEE.

V gene TRBV28 combines with J gene TRBJ1-2; D is undetermined. Trimming stripped 4 bases from V and 4 bases from J, with 4 bases between. The length of the CDR3 is 11 residues. Germline assignment: CDR1 MDHEN and CDR2 SYDVKM. The CDR3 coding sequence is TGTGCCAGCAGTTCAATCTATGGCTACACCTTC. Translation: CASSSIYGYTF.

The gene calls are TRBV7-6 and TRBJ2-3; perhaps TRBD2 as D (5 bases). CDR1 and CDR2 from the germline V gene are SGHVS and FNYEAQ. V lost 2 bases and J 2 bases, leaving 11 bases between the germline ends. There are 15 residues in the CDR3. CDR3 amino acids: CASSLSLAYTDTQYF. As DNA, the CDR3 is TGTGCCAGCAGCTTATCCCTAGCCTACACAGATACGCAGTATTTT.

The chain links TRBV18 to TRBJ2-5; 7 positions agree with TRBD2. Germline V gene lookup returns CDR1 KGHSH and CDR2 LQKENI. The CDR3 is 15 residues long. The trim removed 3 bases at V and 5 bases at J, leaving 9 bases unmatched. The CDR3 loop is CASSPRRGVAETQYF. The CDR3 DNA reads as TGTGCCAGCTCACCGCGACGGGGGGTGGCGGAGACCCAGTACTTC.

This clone was counted between two and nine times. This CDR3 is also generated by other DNA sequences in the sample. This chain joins TRBV2 and TRBJ1-2; TRBD1 aligns across 12 bases. With 8 bases clipped from V and 5 bases from J, the junction kept 3 bases outside the gene matches. The V gene's germline CDR1 is SNHLY and CDR2 FYNNEI. The CDR3 has 13 residues. DNA for the CDR3: TGTGCCAGCGGGACAGGGGGCAATTATGGCTACACCTTC. This sequence encodes CASGTGGNYGYTF.

The J gene is TRBJ1-2, the V gene TRBV6-5; a weak D match, TRBD1 (5 bases). Per germline, CDR1 MNHEY and CDR2 SVGAGI. V was shortened by 8 bases and J by 4 bases, with 11 bases between the two germline ends. This CDR3 spans 12 amino acids. The CDR3 DNA sequence: TGTGCCAGCTGGGGCCGACCCTATGGCTACACCTTC. This sequence encodes CASWGRPYGYTF.

This chain uses TRBV10-3 with TRBJ1-5, with D possibly being TRBD1 (6 bases). V shed 4 bases and J shed 7 bases, with 14 bases lying between them. CDR1 and CDR2 (germline): ENHRY, SYGVKD. CDR3 length: 14 residues. CDR3 coding DNA: TGTGCCATCAGTGTCGGGCAGGGGAGCCAGCCCCAGCATTTT. The encoded protein is CAISVGQGSQPQHF.

This chain uses TRBV15 with TRBJ1-2, with D possibly matching TRBD1 (5 bases). V shed 0 bases and J shed 4 bases, with 18 bases lying between them. The CDR3 is 17 residues long. The germline V gene has CDR1 LNHNV and CDR2 YYDKDF (reference sequence). The CDR3 DNA is TGTGCCACCAGCAGAGATTGGCCATCCAGGGTTGGCTATGGCTACACCTTC. It specifies CATSRDWPSRVGYGYTF.

This clone was seen a few times. CDR3 nucleotide sequence: TGTGCCAGCAGTTCCAGGGGGGACAACACTGAAGCTTTCTTT. It yields the protein CASSSRGDNTEAFF. This rearrangement joins TRBV6-5 to TRBJ1-1, with 7 positions matching TRBD1. The CDR3 spans 14 residues. Germline CDR1 is MNHEY and CDR2 is SVGAGI. V shed 4 bases and J 2 bases; nucleotides not matched to a gene: 4.

The V call is TRBV3-1 (or the pseudogene TRBV3-2), the J call TRBJ2-2; 10 bases line up with TRBD1. Trimming took 4 bases from V and 4 from J; bases not matched to a gene: 9. The CDR3 contains 17 residues. CDR1 and CDR2 from the germline V gene are LGHDT and YNNKEL (reference sequence). The CDR3: CASSRGGGQGSTGELFF. The DNA of the CDR3 is TGTGCCAGCAGCCGAGGTGGGGGACAGGGGTCCACCGGGGAGCTGTTTTTT.

The chain recombines TRBV5-5 with TRBJ2-5; no clear D. V was shortened by 3 bases and J by 1 base, with 16 bases between the two germline ends. Germline V gene lookup returns CDR1 SGHKS and CDR2 YYEKEE (reference sequence). The CDR3 is made up of 16 amino acids. CDR3 DNA: TGTGCCAGCAGCTCTGCCCCAAACCAAGCCCAAGAGACCCAGTACTTC. Protein: CASSSAPNQAQETQYF.

The gene calls are TRBV5-4 and TRBJ1-3; TRBD1 aligns across 8 bases. CDR1 is SGHNT, CDR2 YYREEE, per germline (reference sequence). V shed 5 bases, J shed 0 bases, and the junction held 10 bases outside the gene matches. The CDR3 has 17 residues. This CDR3 is CASRAGGQGFSGNTIYF. The CDR3 DNA follows: TGTGCCAGCAGGGCCGGTGGACAGGGTTTCTCTGGAAACACCATATATTTT.